Listed below are T cell receptor beta chains from one sample, sequenced in a study of T cells of healthy individuals. TCRdb itself ran the 5' RACE reads through MiXCR, one entry per CDR3 protein. The data show tens of thousands of distinct CDR3 sequences, approximately 15% seen once. The source is a human donor in good health. Both conserved end residues are trimmed from each CDR3. Size is omitted from some rows. Given values are once, few, many or a class for expanded clones.

clone_size	v_call	j_call	cdr3_aa
many	TRBV20-1	TRBJ2-7	SAARDTTYEQY
many	TRBV10-3	TRBJ2-6	AISPDASGANVLT
many	TRBV3-1	TRBJ2-7	ASRASGVGEQY
once	TRBV9	TRBJ2-3	ASSEGGLRSDTQY
many	TRBV18	TRBJ2-7	ASSPPSSRGPYEQY
few	TRBV13	TRBJ2-1	ASSSIASYNEQF
many	TRBV7-9	TRBJ1-2	ASSLVGFGERGYT
few	TRBV6-2/TRBV6-3	TRBJ1-1	ASSDGRRQDTEAF
few	TRBV7-8	TRBJ2-5	ASSPGGASGQETQY
many	TRBV20-1	TRBJ2-5	SARVEGERAQY
few	TRBV7-2	TRBJ2-1	ASSGRTGISYNEQF
many	TRBV7-2	TRBJ2-3	ASSFRQGADTQY
.	TRBV7-9	TRBJ2-7	ASSVTTTHRGSPSYEQY
many	TRBV20-1	TRBJ2-5	SASLRLFQETQY
many	TRBV4-3	TRBJ2-7	ASSQLAGAGEQY
many	TRBV29-1	TRBJ2-5	SAAGGLQETQY
many	TRBV11-1	TRBJ1-6	ASSLPGTDNSPLH
many	TRBV5-1	TRBJ2-3	ASSLVWTTDTSTDTQY
.	TRBV7-9	TRBJ2-2	ASSLGTSGNTGELF
.	TRBV6-2/TRBV6-3	TRBJ1-1	ASSYRSLAGNTEAF
.	TRBV9	TRBJ2-1	ASSSGQGANNEQF
.	TRBV29-1	TRBJ2-5	SVLQRGGYETQY
few	TRBV27	TRBJ1-2	ASSLDGGNYGYT
many	TRBV7-9	TRBJ2-7	ASSHSLGQAAYEQY
.	TRBV4-3	TRBJ2-7	ASSQERAYEQY
.	TRBV6-1	TRBJ2-2	ASMQGLAVGELF
few	TRBV7-8	TRBJ2-7	ASSLVRIPYEQY
few	TRBV11-2	TRBJ2-7	ASSSLGYEQY
.	TRBV5-1	TRBJ1-4	ASSGNSGQMEKLF
.	TRBV12-5	TRBJ1-5	ASGSDFGGAGSESNQPQH
many	TRBV5-1	TRBJ2-7	ASSLADRVALKQY
few	TRBV20-1	TRBJ2-5	SASLAGGRQLGETQY
many	TRBV11-2	TRBJ2-7	ASSPINRDRGPYEQY
many	TRBV25-1	TRBJ1-2	ASSETGYYGYT
many	TRBV7-2	TRBJ1-4	ASSFGRGGDEKLF
.	TRBV4-3	TRBJ2-2	ASSRGRELF
few	TRBV24-1	TRBJ2-3	AIGQELGLGTDTQY
.	TRBV9	TRBJ1-1	ASSNSITEAF
.	TRBV6-1	TRBJ1-1	ASSETRVRGEAF
.	TRBV4-1	TRBJ2-5	ASSQERLGGREETQY
few	TRBV6-1	TRBJ2-1	AGASYNEQF
many	TRBV7-2	TRBJ2-7	ASSTYVGNEQY
many	TRBV6-4	TRBJ1-2	ASSDYGTGGAESYGYT
many	TRBV11-2	TRBJ2-1	ASSLGRWAGGPLDEQF
few	TRBV12-3/TRBV12-4	TRBJ2-7	ASSRTGGAYEQY
few	TRBV14	TRBJ1-4	ASSPVTGPNEKLF